Following are 21 T cell receptor beta chains from one sample sequenced in a study of T cell clones after liver transplantation. Clones were sequenced by immunoSEQ multiplex PCR, and TCRdb holds only the in-frame ones, with some missing. This table has roughly 16,000 clones, more than 75% appearing once. The source material was CD8+ T cells from blood, sampled around 50 months after liver transplant. The receptors originated from a human patient who received a liver transplant. T cells may partly derive from the graft donor.

The V gene is TRBV27, the J gene TRBJ1-4, with TRBD1 as a possible D gene (5 bases). CDR3 length: 14 residues. Germline V gene lookup returns CDR1 MNHEY and CDR2 SMNVEV (reference sequence). Between the trimmed V and J ends, which lost 6 bases and 7 bases, there was a span of 15 bases. The CDR3 DNA reads TGTGCCAGCAGCCTGGGGCGCGGTGGTGAAAAACTGTTTTTT. It specifies CASSLGRGGEKLFF.

V and J are TRBV27 and TRBJ2-7; the D call may be TRBD1 or TRBD2 (6 bases each). The CDR3 covers 13 residues. The germline gives CDR1 MNHEY, CDR2 SMNVEV (reference sequence). Trimming removed 8 bases from V and 3 bases from J, with 14 bases in between. CDR3 protein: CASRWGADYEQYF. The DNA for the CDR3 is TGTGCCAGCCGCTGGGGGGCGGACTACGAGCAGTACTTC.

This chain uses TRBV7-9 with TRBJ1-3; 8 nucleotides align to TRBD1. CDR1 is SEHNR, CDR2 FQNEAQ, per germline (reference sequence). The CDR3 is 14 amino acids. The trim removed 5 bases at V and 6 bases at J, leaving 6 bases unmatched. The CDR3 here is CASSDRTGKNTIYF. CDR3 in DNA: TGTGCCAGCAGCGACAGGACAGGGAAAAACACCATATATTTT.

The sample holds one count of this clone. V is TRBV7-6 and J is TRBJ2-7; 7 positions agree with TRBD1. CDR1 is SGHVS and CDR2 is FNYEAQ in the germline V gene. The V gene end was trimmed by 4 bases and the J gene end by 1 base; junction bases not matched to a gene: 10. This CDR3 region has 16 residues. CDR3 nucleotide sequence: TGTGCCAGCAGCTCCAGCGAGCGGACAGGTTCCTACGAGCAGTACTTC. This encodes CASSSSERTGSYEQYF.

The chain is built from TRBV7-2 and TRBJ2-7; the match to TRBD2 covers 7 bases. V shed 1 base and J 3 bases; nucleotides not matched to a gene: 9. The CDR3 runs to 16 residues. Germline loops: CDR1 SGHTA, CDR2 FQGNSA. CDR3: CASSLVGGGSDYEQYF. The CDR3 coding sequence is TGTGCCAGCAGCTTAGTGGGAGGCGGGAGTGACTACGAGCAGTACTTC. Variable domain in full (rest from reference TRBV7-2 and TRBJ2-7): GAGVSQSPSNKVTEKGKDVELRCDPISGHTALYWYRQSLGQGLEFLIYFQGNSAPDKSGLPSDRFSAERTGGSVSTLTIQRTQQEDSAVYLCASSLVGGGSDYEQYFGPGTRLTVT.

This clone was counted between two and nine times. The V and J genes are TRBV7-3 and TRBJ2-7; D unresolved. Germline lookup yields CDR1 SGHTA and CDR2 FQGTGA. The V end was cut by 1 base, the J end by 5 bases, with 15 bases between. The length of the CDR3 is 15 residues. The CDR3 sequence is CASSLMASGHDEQYF. CDR3 coding DNA: TGTGCCAGCAGCTTAATGGCCTCTGGGCACGACGAGCAGTACTTC.

The chain carries TRBV7-3 and TRBJ2-7; perhaps D is TRBD1 or TRBD2 (5 bases each). Germline lookup yields CDR1 SGHTA and CDR2 FQGTGA. The length of the CDR3 is 15 residues. Trimming removed 6 bases from V and 4 bases from J, with 19 bases in between. CDR3 amino acids: CASRQYRDGLYEQYF. The DNA for the CDR3 is TGTGCCAGCAGGCAATACCGGGACGGGTTGTACGAGCAGTACTTC.

The chain joins TRBV11-1 to TRBJ1-1; TRBD1 is a possible D gene (5 bases). Deletions cut 5 bases from V and 6 bases from J, with 10 bases between. The CDR3 covers 12 residues. Germline V CDR1 and CDR2: SGHAT, FQDESV (reference sequence). The CDR3 nucleotides are TGTGCCAGCAGCCTCCAGGGTTCTGAAGCTTTCTTT. Protein: CASSLQGSEAFF.

The chain has TRBV29-1 and TRBJ2-7; no clear D. Per the germline V gene, CDR1 is SQVTM and CDR2 is ANQGSEA. This CDR3 is 15 amino acids long. Deletions cut 1 base from V and 3 bases from J, with 16 bases between. The CDR3 is CSVEVHSKLVYEQYF. The CDR3 DNA is TGCAGCGTTGAAGTACACAGCAAGCTAGTCTACGAGCAGTACTTC.

This chain joins TRBV18 and TRBJ2-5, with D unresolved. V lost 0 bases and J lost 1, with 6 bases in between. This CDR3 spans 14 amino acids. Germline-derived CDR1 and CDR2 are KGHSH and LQKENI. The chain's CDR3 is CASSPPVGQETQYF. The DNA of the CDR3 is TGTGCCAGCTCACCACCCGTAGGCCAAGAGACCCAGTACTTC.

The chain uses TRBV7-7 and TRBJ2-7; 7 bases agree with TRBD2. CDR3 length: 14 residues. Germline V CDR1 and CDR2: SSHAT, FNYEAQ (reference sequence). The junction had 9 bases not matched to a gene; V was cut back by 5 bases and J by 5 bases. This chain's CDR3 is CASSPTGGLDEQYF. CDR3 sequence (DNA): TGTGCCAGCAGCCCCACGGGGGGACTGGACGAGCAGTACTTC.

V and J are TRBV30 and TRBJ1-5, with unresolved D. Germline lookup yields CDR1 GTSNPN and CDR2 SVGIG (reference sequence). V lost 0 bases and J lost 5, with 5 bases in between. CDR3 size: 12 residues. CDR3 in amino acids: CAWSVQHQPQHF. DNA of the CDR3: TGTGCCTGGAGTGTACAACATCAGCCCCAGCATTTT.

The chain is built from TRBV4-1 and TRBJ2-7, with 8 bases matching TRBD1. Per the germline V gene, CDR1 is MGHRA and CDR2 is YSYEKL. J lost 2 bases, V lost 1 base, and 10 bases had no gene match. The length of the CDR3 is 17 residues. The CDR3 loop reads CASSQVPPGGRPYEQYF. In DNA, the CDR3 is TGCGCCAGCAGCCAAGTACCCCCAGGGGGCCGACCCTACGAGCAGTACTTC.

The V call is TRBV7-9, the J call TRBJ1-5; D call uncertain. This CDR3 has 14 residues. V was pared by 5 bases and J by 3 bases, with 11 bases between. The V gene's germline CDR1 is SEHNR and CDR2 FQNEAQ (reference sequence). The CDR3 region has the DNA TGTGCCAGCAGCCCACAAGGTAACAATCAGCCCCAGCATTTT. The encoded protein is CASSPQGNNQPQHF. The variable domain in full, with the rest retrieved from reference TRBV7-9 and TRBJ1-5, is DTGVSQNPRHKITKRGQNVTFRCDPISEHNRLYWYRQTLGQGPEFLTYFQNEAQLEKSRLLSDRFSAERPKGSFSTLEIQRTEQGDSAMYLCASSPQGNNQPQHFGDGTRLSIL.

The V and J genes are TRBV19 and TRBJ1-2; tentatively, D is TRBD1 (5 bases). Trimming pared 1 base from V and 4 bases from J, leaving 13 bases between. The CDR3 consists of 15 residues. Germline lookup yields CDR1 LNHDA and CDR2 SQIVND (reference sequence). CDR3 in amino acids: CASSIAFREVYGYTF. The CDR3 DNA reads TGTGCCAGTAGTATAGCCTTCAGGGAAGTCTATGGCTACACCTTC.

The V gene is TRBV6-6, the J gene TRBJ2-7; 7 nucleotides match TRBD2. The CDR3 is 13 residues long. The germline V gene has CDR1 MNHNY and CDR2 SVGAGI (reference sequence). The J segment lost 1 base and the V segment lost 4 bases, leaving 1 base of the junction unmatched. The CDR3 DNA sequence: TGTGCCAGCAGTTGGGGGGGGTCCTACGAGCAGTACTTC. Its translation: CASSWGGSYEQYF.

The chain carries TRBV5-4 and TRBJ2-1, with a weak D call TRBD2 (5 bases). The germline V gene has CDR1 SGHNT and CDR2 YYREEE (reference sequence). This CDR3 region has 13 residues. Deletions cut 0 bases from V and 5 bases from J, with 6 bases between. Here the CDR3 DNA reads TGTGCCAGCAGCTTGGTCGGGGACAATGAGCAGTTCTTC. It codes for CASSLVGDNEQFF.

This rearrangement joins TRBV27 to TRBJ1-1; TRBD1 agrees at 8 bases. CDR1 is MNHEY, CDR2 SMNVEV, per germline (reference sequence). The ends lost 5 bases at V and 1 base at J; junction bases unmatched: 6. This CDR3 has 15 amino acids. This chain's CDR3 is CASSRETGGNTEAFF. The CDR3 DNA sequence: TGTGCCAGCAGTAGGGAAACAGGGGGGAACACTGAAGCTTTCTTT.

This chain uses TRBV5-5 with TRBJ1-6; D gene uncertain. With 2 bases removed from V and 9 bases from J, the gap between germline ends came to 9 bases. The CDR3 loop spans 13 amino acids. Germline V CDR1 and CDR2: SGHKS, YYEKEE (reference sequence). CDR3 sequence: CASSFSYGSPLHF. DNA of the CDR3: TGTGCCAGCAGCTTTTCGTACGGTTCACCCCTCCACTTT.

The rearrangement joins TRBV19 to TRBJ2-7; 7 nucleotides line up with TRBD1. Germline CDR1 LNHDA, CDR2 SQIVND (reference sequence). This CDR3 has 14 amino acids. The trim removed 3 bases at V and 3 bases at J, leaving 5 bases unmatched. CDR3 sequence reads: CASSMIGQDYEQYF. As DNA, the CDR3 is TGTGCCAGTAGTATGATTGGACAGGACTACGAGCAGTACTTC.

V and J are TRBV6-5 and TRBJ1-1; D might be TRBD1 (5 bases). The ends were cut back, 0 bases at V and 4 bases at J, with 9 bases in the middle. CDR1 and CDR2 from the germline V gene are MNHEY and SVGAGI. The CDR3 extends over 14 amino acids. CDR3 DNA: TGTGCCAGCAGTTACTCGGGGCTTGGCACTGAAGCTTTCTTT. Translating it yields CASSYSGLGTEAFF.